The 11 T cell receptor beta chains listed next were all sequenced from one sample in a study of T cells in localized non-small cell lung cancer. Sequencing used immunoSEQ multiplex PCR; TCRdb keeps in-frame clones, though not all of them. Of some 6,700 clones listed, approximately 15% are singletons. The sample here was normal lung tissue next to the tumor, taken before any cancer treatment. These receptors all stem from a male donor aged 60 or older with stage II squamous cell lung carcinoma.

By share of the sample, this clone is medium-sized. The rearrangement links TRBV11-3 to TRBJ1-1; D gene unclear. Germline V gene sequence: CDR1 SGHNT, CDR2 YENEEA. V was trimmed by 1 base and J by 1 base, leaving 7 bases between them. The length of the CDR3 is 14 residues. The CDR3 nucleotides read TGTGCCAGCAGCTTAGGGGCAGGGAACACTGAAGCTTTCTTT. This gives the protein CASSLGAGNTEAFF.

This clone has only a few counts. The CDR3 here is CASSEGGTGYTF. The CDR3 nucleotides are TGTGCCAGCAGCGAGGGGGGGACTGGCTACACCTTC. The chain employs TRBV2 and TRBJ1-2, with a weak D call TRBD1 (6 bases). V dropped 6 bases and J dropped 7 bases, with 12 bases sitting between them. The CDR3 has 12 amino acids. Germline CDR1 SNHLY, CDR2 FYNNEI.

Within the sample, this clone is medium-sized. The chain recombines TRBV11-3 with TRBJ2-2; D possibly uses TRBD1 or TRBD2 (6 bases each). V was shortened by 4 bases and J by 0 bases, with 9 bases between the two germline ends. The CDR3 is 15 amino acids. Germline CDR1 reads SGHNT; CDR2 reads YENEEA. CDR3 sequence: CASSYGGTNTGELFF. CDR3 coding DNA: TGTGCCAGCAGCTACGGGGGCACGAACACCGGGGAGCTGTTTTTT.

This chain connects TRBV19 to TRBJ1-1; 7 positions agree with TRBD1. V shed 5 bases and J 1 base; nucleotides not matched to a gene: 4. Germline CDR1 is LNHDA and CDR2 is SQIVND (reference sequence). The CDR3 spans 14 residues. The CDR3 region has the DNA TGTGCCAGTAGTCCAAACAGGGGGAACACTGAAGCTTTCTTT. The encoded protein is CASSPNRGNTEAFF.

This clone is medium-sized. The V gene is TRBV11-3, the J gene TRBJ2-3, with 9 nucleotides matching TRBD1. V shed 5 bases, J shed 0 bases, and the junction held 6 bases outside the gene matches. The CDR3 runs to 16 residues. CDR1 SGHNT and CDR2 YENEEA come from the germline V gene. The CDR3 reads CASSARQGGSTDTQYF. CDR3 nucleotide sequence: TGTGCCAGCAGCGCCCGACAGGGGGGGAGCACAGATACGCAGTATTTT.

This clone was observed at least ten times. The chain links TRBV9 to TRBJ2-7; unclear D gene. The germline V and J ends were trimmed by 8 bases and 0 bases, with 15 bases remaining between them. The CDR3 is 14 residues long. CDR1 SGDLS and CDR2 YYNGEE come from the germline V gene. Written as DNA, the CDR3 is TGTGCCAGTTCACCTCAGGCTGGCTCCTACGAGCAGTACTTC. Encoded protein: CASSPQAGSYEQYF. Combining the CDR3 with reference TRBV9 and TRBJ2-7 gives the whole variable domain DSGVTQTPKHLITATGQRVTLRCSPRSGDLSVYWYQQSLDQGLQFLIQYYNGEERAKGNILERFSAQQFPDLHSELNLSSLELGDSALYFCASSPQAGSYEQYFGPGTRLTVT.

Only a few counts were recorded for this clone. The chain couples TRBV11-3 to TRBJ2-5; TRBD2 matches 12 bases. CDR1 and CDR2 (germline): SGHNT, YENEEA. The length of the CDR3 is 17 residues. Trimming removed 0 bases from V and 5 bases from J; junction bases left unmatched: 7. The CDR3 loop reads CASSLEASGRAGETQYF. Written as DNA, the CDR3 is TGTGCCAGCAGCTTAGAAGCTAGCGGGAGGGCCGGGGAGACCCAGTACTTC.

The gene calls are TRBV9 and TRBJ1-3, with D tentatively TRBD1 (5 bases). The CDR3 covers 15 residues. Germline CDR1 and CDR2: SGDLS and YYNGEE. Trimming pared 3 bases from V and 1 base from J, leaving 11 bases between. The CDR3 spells CASSAGTGSGNTIYF. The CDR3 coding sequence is TGTGCCAGCAGCGCCGGGACCGGTTCTGGAAACACCATATATTTT. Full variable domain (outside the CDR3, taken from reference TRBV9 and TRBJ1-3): DSGVTQTPKHLITATGQRVTLRCSPRSGDLSVYWYQQSLDQGLQFLIQYYNGEERAKGNILERFSAQQFPDLHSELNLSSLELGDSALYFCASSAGTGSGNTIYFGEGSWLTVV.

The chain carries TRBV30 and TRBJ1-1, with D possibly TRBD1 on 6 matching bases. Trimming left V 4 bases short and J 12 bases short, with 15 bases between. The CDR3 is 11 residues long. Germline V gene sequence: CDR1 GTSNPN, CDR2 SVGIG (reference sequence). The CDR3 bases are TGTGCCTGGAATGATCAGGGGCGCACTTTCTTT. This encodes CAWNDQGRTFF.

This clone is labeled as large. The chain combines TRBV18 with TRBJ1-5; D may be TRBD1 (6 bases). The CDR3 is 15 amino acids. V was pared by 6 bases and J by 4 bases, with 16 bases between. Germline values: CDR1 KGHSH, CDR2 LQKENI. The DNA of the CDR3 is TGTGCCAGCTCCCCTCCCGGGACACCAAATCAGCCCCAGCATTTT. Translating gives CASSPPGTPNQPQHF. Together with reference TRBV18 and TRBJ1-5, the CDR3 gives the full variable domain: NAGVMQNPRHLVRRRGQEARLRCSPMKGHSHVYWYRQLPEEGLKFMVYLQKENIIDESGMPKERFSAEFPKEGPSILRIQQVVRGDSAAYFCASSPPGTPNQPQHFGDGTRLSIL.

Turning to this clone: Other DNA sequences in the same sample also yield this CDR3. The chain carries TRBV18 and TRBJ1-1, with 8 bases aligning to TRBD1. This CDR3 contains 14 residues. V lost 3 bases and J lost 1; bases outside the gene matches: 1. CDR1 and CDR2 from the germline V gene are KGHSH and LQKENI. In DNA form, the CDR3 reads TGTGCCAGCTCACCGGGACAGGAGAACACTGAAGCTTTCTTT. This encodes CASSPGQENTEAFF.